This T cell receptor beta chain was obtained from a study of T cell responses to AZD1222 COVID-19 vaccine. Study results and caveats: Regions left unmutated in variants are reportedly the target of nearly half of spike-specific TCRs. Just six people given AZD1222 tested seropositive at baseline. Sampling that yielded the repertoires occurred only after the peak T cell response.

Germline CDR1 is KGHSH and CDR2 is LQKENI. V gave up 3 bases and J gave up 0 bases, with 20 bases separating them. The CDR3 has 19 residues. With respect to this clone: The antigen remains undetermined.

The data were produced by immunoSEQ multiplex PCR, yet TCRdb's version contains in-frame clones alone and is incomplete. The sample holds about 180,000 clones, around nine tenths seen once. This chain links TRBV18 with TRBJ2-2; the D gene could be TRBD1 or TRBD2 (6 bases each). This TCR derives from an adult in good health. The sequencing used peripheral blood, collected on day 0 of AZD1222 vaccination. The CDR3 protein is CASSPRGVTLRANTGELFF. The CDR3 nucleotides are TGTGCCAGCTCACCTAGGGGGGTTACGCTACGCGCGAACACCGGGGAGCTGTTTTTT.